This is a list of T cell receptor beta chains from one sample in a study of T cells in Graves' hyperthyroidism and ophthalmopathy. TCRdb independently ran MiXCR on the multiplex PCR reads; one entry per CDR3 protein. This table holds over 350,000 distinct CDR3 sequences, roughly 15% found once. The sample was blood. These receptors came from a man between 18 and 29 years old with Graves' ophthalmopathy. CDR3s include the opening cysteine and the closing phenylalanine or tryptophan. The D gene is left open where the match is weak. Size is stated for part of the rows, as once, few or many counts, or as a class when the clone is expanded.

abundance: -; v_gene: TRBV27; j_gene: TRBJ1-3; d_gene: -; CDR3aa: CASTTRFGNTIYF; CDR3nt: TGTGCCAGCACTACAAGGTTTGGAAACACCATATATTTT
abundance: many; v_gene: TRBV5-6; j_gene: TRBJ1-2; d_gene: -; CDR3aa: CASSLDYGYTF; CDR3nt: TGTGCCAGCAGCTTGGACTATGGCTACACCTTC
abundance: -; v_gene: TRBV19; j_gene: TRBJ2-7; d_gene: TRBD1; CDR3aa: CASSIGQGSFYEQYF; CDR3nt: TGTGCCAGTAGTATCGGACAGGGGAGTTTCTACGAGCAGTACTTC
abundance: many; v_gene: TRBV3-1; j_gene: TRBJ2-5; d_gene: -; CDR3aa: CASSQGTTETQYF; CDR3nt: TGTGCCAGCAGCCAGGGAACCACAGAGACCCAGTACTTC
abundance: many; v_gene: TRBV29-1; j_gene: TRBJ2-5; d_gene: -; CDR3aa: CSVSSLLRVQETQYF; CDR3nt: TGCAGCGTGTCGTCCCTACTCAGGGTCCAAGAGACCCAGTACTTC
abundance: -; v_gene: TRBV5-7; j_gene: TRBJ2-2; d_gene: -; CDR3aa: CATPDEPANTGELFF; CDR3nt: TGTGCCACCCCCGATGAGCCAGCAAACACCGGGGAGCTGTTTTTT
abundance: many; v_gene: TRBV20-1; j_gene: TRBJ2-1; d_gene: TRBD2; CDR3aa: CSAKGPQRGGLRANNEQFF; CDR3nt: TGCAGTGCTAAAGGGCCCCAGCGGGGGGGCCTTAGGGCGAACAATGAGCAGTTCTTC
abundance: many; v_gene: TRBV6-1; j_gene: TRBJ2-6; d_gene: TRBD1; CDR3aa: CASRETGEGANVLTF; CDR3nt: TGTGCCAGCAGAGAGACAGGGGAAGGGGCCAACGTCCTGACTTTC
abundance: few; v_gene: TRBV5-1; j_gene: TRBJ2-5; d_gene: -; CDR3aa: CASSLDGVLQETQYF; CDR3nt: TGCGCCAGCAGCTTGGACGGGGTCCTCCAAGAGACCCAGTACTTC
abundance: -; v_gene: TRBV6-1; j_gene: TRBJ2-3; d_gene: -; CDR3aa: CASSERRGTTDTQYF; CDR3nt: TGTGCCAGCAGTGAACGCAGGGGCACCACAGATACGCAGTATTTT
abundance: many; v_gene: TRBV2; j_gene: TRBJ1-2; d_gene: -; CDR3aa: CASSENGDGYTF; CDR3nt: TGTGCCAGCAGTGAGAATGGGGATGGCTACACCTTC
abundance: many; v_gene: TRBV7-9; j_gene: TRBJ2-1; d_gene: -; CDR3aa: CASSPPWSNEQFF; CDR3nt: TGTGCCAGCAGCCCCCCGTGGAGCAATGAGCAGTTCTTC
abundance: many; v_gene: TRBV27; j_gene: TRBJ2-3; d_gene: TRBD2; CDR3aa: CASSTFMRGADTQYF; CDR3nt: TGTGCCAGCAGTACATTTATGCGGGGGGCAGATACGCAGTATTTT
abundance: many; v_gene: TRBV11-1; j_gene: TRBJ1-2; d_gene: -; CDR3aa: CASSPKTLASGYTF; CDR3nt: TGTGCCAGCAGCCCCAAGACCCTTGCCTCTGGCTACACCTTC
abundance: -; v_gene: TRBV6-1; j_gene: TRBJ1-6; d_gene: TRBD1; CDR3aa: CASSSQGVVDSPLHF; CDR3nt: TGTGCCAGCAGCTCACAGGGGGTAGTAGATTCACCCCTCCACTTT
abundance: many; v_gene: TRBV11-2; j_gene: TRBJ2-7; d_gene: -; CDR3aa: CASSLDRWGRGVPYEQYF; CDR3nt: TGTGCCAGCAGCTTAGATCGTTGGGGGCGCGGCGTGCCCTACGAGCAGTACTTC
abundance: once; v_gene: TRBV11-2; j_gene: TRBJ2-3; d_gene: -; CDR3aa: CASSPRTNNPTDTQYF; CDR3nt: TGTGCCAGCAGCCCACGAACAAATAACCCCACAGATACGCAGTATTTT
abundance: -; v_gene: TRBV5-6; j_gene: TRBJ2-5; d_gene: -; CDR3aa: CASSLRLQETQYF; CDR3nt: TGTGCCAGCAGCTTGAGGCTCCAAGAGACCCAGTACTTC
abundance: many; v_gene: TRBV11-2; j_gene: TRBJ1-2; d_gene: -; CDR3aa: CASSLGTGADYGYTF; CDR3nt: TGTGCCAGCAGCTTAGGTACGGGGGCTGACTATGGCTACACCTTC
abundance: few; v_gene: TRBV10-3; j_gene: TRBJ1-1; d_gene: TRBD1; CDR3aa: CAIRRTGVSTEAFF; CDR3nt: TGTGCCATCAGAAGAACAGGGGTGAGCACTGAAGCTTTCTTT
abundance: many; v_gene: TRBV6-2/TRBV6-3; j_gene: TRBJ2-1; d_gene: TRBD2; CDR3aa: CASSDPAAGVHEQFF; CDR3nt: TGTGCCAGCAGCGACCCCGCAGCGGGAGTCCATGAGCAGTTCTTC
abundance: many; v_gene: TRBV11-2; j_gene: TRBJ1-1; d_gene: -; CDR3aa: CASSLGSWAVRDTEAFF; CDR3nt: TGTGCCAGCAGCTTAGGGTCATGGGCCGTCAGGGACACTGAAGCTTTCTTT
abundance: -; v_gene: TRBV11-2; j_gene: TRBJ2-5; d_gene: TRBD2; CDR3aa: CASSLGSSGETQYF; CDR3nt: TGTGCCAGCAGCTTAGGGTCTAGCGGGGAGACCCAGTACTTC
abundance: -; v_gene: TRBV12-3/TRBV12-4; j_gene: TRBJ2-7; d_gene: TRBD2; CDR3aa: CASSLLLAGVGEQYF; CDR3nt: TGTGCCAGCAGTTTGTTACTAGCGGGGGTAGGTGAGCAGTACTTC
abundance: -; v_gene: TRBV24-1; j_gene: TRBJ1-1; d_gene: TRBD1; CDR3aa: CATSPNGQGNTEAFF; CDR3nt: TGTGCCACCAGCCCTAATGGACAGGGGAACACTGAAGCTTTCTTT
abundance: -; v_gene: TRBV7-8; j_gene: TRBJ1-2; d_gene: -; CDR3aa: CASSYHLGTANYGYTF; CDR3nt: TGTGCCAGCAGCTACCATCTGGGGACGGCTAACTATGGCTACACCTTC
abundance: few; v_gene: TRBV10-2; j_gene: TRBJ1-2; d_gene: -; CDR3aa: CASSEAALAYGYTF; CDR3nt: TGCGCCAGCAGTGAAGCAGCTCTAGCCTATGGCTACACCTTC
abundance: many; v_gene: TRBV11-2; j_gene: TRBJ2-1; d_gene: -; CDR3aa: CASSHRAVVHEQFF; CDR3nt: TGTGCCAGCAGCCACCGGGCTGTAGTCCATGAGCAGTTCTTC
abundance: many; v_gene: TRBV4-1; j_gene: TRBJ1-1; d_gene: -; CDR3aa: CASSQSNGRAEAFF; CDR3nt: TGCGCCAGCAGCCAGTCCAACGGGAGGGCTGAAGCTTTCTTT
abundance: many; v_gene: TRBV12-3/TRBV12-4; j_gene: TRBJ2-3; d_gene: -; CDR3aa: CASSFGSRADTQYF; CDR3nt: TGTGCCAGCAGTTTCGGGAGTAGGGCAGATACGCAGTATTTT
abundance: -; v_gene: TRBV2; j_gene: TRBJ2-1; d_gene: -; CDR3aa: CASMGYEQFF; CDR3nt: TGTGCCAGCATGGGCTATGAGCAGTTCTTC
abundance: many; v_gene: TRBV12-3/TRBV12-4; j_gene: TRBJ2-1; d_gene: TRBD2; CDR3aa: CASSTGLGGSRKYNEQFF; CDR3nt: TGTGCCAGCAGCACCGGGTTGGGCGGGAGTCGGAAGTACAATGAGCAGTTCTTC
abundance: -; v_gene: TRBV12-3/TRBV12-4; j_gene: TRBJ1-2; d_gene: -; CDR3aa: CASSLWGPGPYGYTF; CDR3nt: TGTGCCAGCAGTTTATGGGGACCTGGGCCCTATGGCTACACCTTC
abundance: many; v_gene: TRBV20-1; j_gene: TRBJ2-5; d_gene: -; CDR3aa: CSASQSVTQYF; CDR3nt: TGCAGTGCTAGCCAGTCTGTGACCCAGTACTTC
abundance: many; v_gene: TRBV5-1; j_gene: TRBJ2-1; d_gene: -; CDR3aa: CASSPQTGPGGNEQFF; CDR3nt: TGCGCCAGCAGCCCACAAACGGGACCCGGGGGAAATGAGCAGTTCTTC
abundance: -; v_gene: TRBV18; j_gene: TRBJ2-2; d_gene: -; CDR3aa: CASSPGGPQVGELFF; CDR3nt: TGTGCCAGCTCACCGGGAGGACCCCAGGTCGGGGAGCTGTTTTTT
abundance: few; v_gene: TRBV10-3; j_gene: TRBJ2-7; d_gene: -; CDR3aa: CASSQLSYEQYF; CDR3nt: TGTGCCAGCAGCCAACTAAGCTACGAGCAGTACTTC
abundance: many; v_gene: TRBV5-1; j_gene: TRBJ2-1; d_gene: -; CDR3aa: CASSLVPSAGREQFF; CDR3nt: TGCGCCAGCAGCTTGGTTCCGTCCGCGGGGAGGGAGCAGTTCTTC
abundance: many; v_gene: TRBV27; j_gene: TRBJ2-7; d_gene: -; CDR3aa: CASSLLGSAYEQYF; CDR3nt: TGTGCCAGCAGTTTACTTGGCAGTGCCTACGAGCAGTACTTC
abundance: -; v_gene: TRBV19; j_gene: TRBJ2-3; d_gene: TRBD1; CDR3aa: CASSILHDREVPDTQYF; CDR3nt: TGTGCCAGTAGTATCCTTCACGACAGGGAAGTACCAGATACGCAGTATTTT
abundance: -; v_gene: TRBV18; j_gene: TRBJ2-2; d_gene: TRBD2; CDR3aa: CASSPYGLAGEPTGELFF; CDR3nt: TGTGCCAGCTCACCCTACGGACTAGCGGGAGAGCCCACCGGGGAGCTGTTTTTT
abundance: -; v_gene: TRBV20-1; j_gene: TRBJ2-1; d_gene: TRBD2; CDR3aa: CSARWGGSYNEQFF; CDR3nt: TGCAGTGCTAGATGGGGGGGCTCCTACAATGAGCAGTTCTTC
abundance: few; v_gene: TRBV11-2; j_gene: TRBJ2-7; d_gene: TRBD1; CDR3aa: CASSFGTGGVEQYF; CDR3nt: TGTGCCAGCAGCTTCGGGACAGGGGGGGTCGAGCAGTACTTC